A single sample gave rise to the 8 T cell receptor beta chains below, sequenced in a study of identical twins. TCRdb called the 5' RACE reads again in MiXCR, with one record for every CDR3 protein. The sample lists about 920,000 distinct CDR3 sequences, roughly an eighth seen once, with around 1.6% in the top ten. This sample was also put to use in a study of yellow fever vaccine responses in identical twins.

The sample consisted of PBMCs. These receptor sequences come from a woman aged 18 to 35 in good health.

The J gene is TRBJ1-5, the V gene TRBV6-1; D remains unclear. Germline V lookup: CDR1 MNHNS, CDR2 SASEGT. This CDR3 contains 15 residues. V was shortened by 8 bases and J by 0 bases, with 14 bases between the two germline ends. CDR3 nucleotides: TGTGCCAGCGTGCTGGCGACAAATAGCAATCAGCCCCAGCATTTT. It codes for CASVLATNSNQPQHF.

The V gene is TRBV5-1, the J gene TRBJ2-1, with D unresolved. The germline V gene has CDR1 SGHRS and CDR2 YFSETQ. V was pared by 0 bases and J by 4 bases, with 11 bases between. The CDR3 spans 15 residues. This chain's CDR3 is CASSLEPTAYNEQFF. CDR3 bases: TGCGCCAGCAGCTTGGAACCAACAGCGTACAATGAGCAGTTCTTC.

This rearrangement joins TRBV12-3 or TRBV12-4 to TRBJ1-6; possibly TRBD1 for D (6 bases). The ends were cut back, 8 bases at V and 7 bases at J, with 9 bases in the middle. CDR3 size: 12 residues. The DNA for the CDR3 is TGTGCCAGCCAGGGGACAAATTCACCCCTCCACTTT. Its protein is CASQGTNSPLHF.

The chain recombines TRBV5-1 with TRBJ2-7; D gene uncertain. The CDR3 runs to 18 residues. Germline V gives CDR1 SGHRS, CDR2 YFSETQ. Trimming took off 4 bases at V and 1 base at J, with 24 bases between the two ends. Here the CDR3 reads CASSLRPGSESPSYEQYF. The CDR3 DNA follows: TGCGCCAGCAGCCTAAGACCGGGCTCCGAGTCCCCTTCCTACGAGCAGTACTTC.

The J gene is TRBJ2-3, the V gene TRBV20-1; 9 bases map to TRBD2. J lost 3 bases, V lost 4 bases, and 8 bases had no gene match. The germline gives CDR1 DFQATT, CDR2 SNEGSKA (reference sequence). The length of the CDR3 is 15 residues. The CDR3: CSAIRLAAGTDTQYF. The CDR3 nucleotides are TGCAGTGCTATAAGACTAGCGGCGGGGACAGATACGCAGTATTTT.

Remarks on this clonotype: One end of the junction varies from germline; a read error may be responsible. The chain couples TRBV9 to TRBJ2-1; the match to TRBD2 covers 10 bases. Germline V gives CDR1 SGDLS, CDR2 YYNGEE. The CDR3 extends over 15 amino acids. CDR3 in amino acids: CTSSAYSSGSTAQFF. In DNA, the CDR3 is TGTACCAGCAGCGCTTATTCTAGCGGGAGTACAGCGCAGTTCTTC.

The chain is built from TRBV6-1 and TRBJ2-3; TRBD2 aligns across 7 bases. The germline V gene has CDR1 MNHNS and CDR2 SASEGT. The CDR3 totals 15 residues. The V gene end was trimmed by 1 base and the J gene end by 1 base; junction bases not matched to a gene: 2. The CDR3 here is CASSEGGGGTDTQYF. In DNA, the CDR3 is TGTGCCAGCAGTGAAGGTGGGGGGGGCACAGATACGCAGTATTTT.

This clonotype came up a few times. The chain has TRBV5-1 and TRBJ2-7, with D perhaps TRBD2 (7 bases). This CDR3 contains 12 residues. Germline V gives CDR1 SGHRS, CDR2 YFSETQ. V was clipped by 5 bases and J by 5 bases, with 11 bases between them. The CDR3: CASSGRGNEQYF. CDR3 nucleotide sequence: TGCGCCAGCAGTGGGAGGGGGAACGAGCAGTACTTC.